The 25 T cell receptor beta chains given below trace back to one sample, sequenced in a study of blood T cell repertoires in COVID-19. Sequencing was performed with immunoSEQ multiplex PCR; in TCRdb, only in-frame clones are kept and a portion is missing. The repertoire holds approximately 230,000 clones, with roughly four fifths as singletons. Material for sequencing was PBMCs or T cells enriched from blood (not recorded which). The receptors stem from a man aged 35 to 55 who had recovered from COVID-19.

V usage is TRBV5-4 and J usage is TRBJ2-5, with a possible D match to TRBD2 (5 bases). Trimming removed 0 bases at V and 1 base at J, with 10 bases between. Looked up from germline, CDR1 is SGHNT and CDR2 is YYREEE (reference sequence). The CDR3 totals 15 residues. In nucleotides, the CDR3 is TGTGCCAGCAGCTTGGCCCGAGGGCTCCAAGAGACCCAGTACTTC. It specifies CASSLARGLQETQYF.

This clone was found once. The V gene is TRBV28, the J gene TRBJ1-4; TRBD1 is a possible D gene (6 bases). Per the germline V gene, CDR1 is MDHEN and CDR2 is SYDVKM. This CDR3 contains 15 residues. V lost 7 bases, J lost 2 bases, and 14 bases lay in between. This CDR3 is CASTAGDTTNEKLFF. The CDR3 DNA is TGTGCCAGCACCGCGGGGGACACGACTAATGAAAAACTGTTTTTT.

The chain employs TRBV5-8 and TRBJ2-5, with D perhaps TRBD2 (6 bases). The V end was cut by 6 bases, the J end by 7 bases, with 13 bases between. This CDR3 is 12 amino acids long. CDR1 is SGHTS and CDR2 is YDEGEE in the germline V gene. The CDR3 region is CASKGLAGTQYF. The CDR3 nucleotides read TGTGCCAGCAAGGGACTGGCAGGGACCCAGTACTTC.

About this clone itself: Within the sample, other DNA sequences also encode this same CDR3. The DNA of the CDR3 is TGTGCCAGCTCCCCGGGAGGGAACAATCAGCCCCAGCATTTT. Translation gives CASSPGGNNQPQHF. The genes are TRBV18 and TRBJ1-5; D uncertain. The CDR3 covers 14 residues. CDR1 and CDR2 from the germline V gene are KGHSH and LQKENI. Trimming took off 6 bases at V and 3 bases at J, with 12 bases between the two ends.

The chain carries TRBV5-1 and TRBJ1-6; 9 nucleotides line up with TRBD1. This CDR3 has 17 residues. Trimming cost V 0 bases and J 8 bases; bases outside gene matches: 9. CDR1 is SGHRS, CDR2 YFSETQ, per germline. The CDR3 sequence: CASSLALRDRVYSPLHF. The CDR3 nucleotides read TGCGCCAGCAGCTTGGCCCTCCGGGACAGGGTTTATTCACCCCTCCACTTT.

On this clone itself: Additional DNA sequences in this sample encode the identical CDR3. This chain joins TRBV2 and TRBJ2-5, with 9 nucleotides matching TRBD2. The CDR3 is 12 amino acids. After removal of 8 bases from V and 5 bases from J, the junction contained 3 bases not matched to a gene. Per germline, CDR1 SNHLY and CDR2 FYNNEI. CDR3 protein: CASRLAGETQYF. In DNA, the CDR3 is TGTGCCAGCCGGCTAGCGGGGGAGACCCAGTACTTC. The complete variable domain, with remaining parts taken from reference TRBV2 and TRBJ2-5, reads EPEVTQTPSHQVTQMGQEVILRCVPISNHLYFYWYRQILGQKVEFLVSFYNNEISEKSEIFDDQFSVERPDGSNFTLKIRSTKLEDSAMYFCASRLAGETQYFGPGTRLLVL.

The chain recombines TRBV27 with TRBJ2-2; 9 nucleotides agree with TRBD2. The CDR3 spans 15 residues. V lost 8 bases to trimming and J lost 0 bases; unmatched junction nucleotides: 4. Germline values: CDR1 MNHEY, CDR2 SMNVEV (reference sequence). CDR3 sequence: CASGRLAANTGELFF. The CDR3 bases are TGTGCCAGCGGTCGACTAGCGGCGAACACCGGGGAGCTGTTTTTT.

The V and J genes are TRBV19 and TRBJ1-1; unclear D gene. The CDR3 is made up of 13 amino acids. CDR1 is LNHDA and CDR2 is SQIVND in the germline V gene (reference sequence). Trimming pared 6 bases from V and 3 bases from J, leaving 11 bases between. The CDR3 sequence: CASSQNRDTEAFF. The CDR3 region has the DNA TGTGCCAGTAGCCAGAACCGGGACACTGAAGCTTTCTTT.

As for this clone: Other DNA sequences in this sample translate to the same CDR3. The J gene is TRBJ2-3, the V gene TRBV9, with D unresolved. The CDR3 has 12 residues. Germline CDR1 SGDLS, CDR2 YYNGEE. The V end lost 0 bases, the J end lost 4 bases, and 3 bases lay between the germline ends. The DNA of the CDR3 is TGTGCCAGCAGCGTAGCGGCAGATACGCAGTATTTT. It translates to CASSVAADTQYF.

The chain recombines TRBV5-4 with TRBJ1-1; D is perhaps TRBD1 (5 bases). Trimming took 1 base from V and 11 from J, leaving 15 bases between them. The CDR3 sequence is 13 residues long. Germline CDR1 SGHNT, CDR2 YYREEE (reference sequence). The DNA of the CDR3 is TGTGCCAGCAGCTTGCGGGCGGGGGGGAAGGCTTTCTTT. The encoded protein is CASSLRAGGKAFF. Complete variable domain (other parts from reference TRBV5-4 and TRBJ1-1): ETGVTQSPTHLIKTRGQQVTLRCSSQSGHNTVSWYQQALGQGPQFIFQYYREEENGRGNFPPRFSGLQFPNYSSELNVNALELDDSALYLCASSLRAGGKAFFGQGTRLTVV.

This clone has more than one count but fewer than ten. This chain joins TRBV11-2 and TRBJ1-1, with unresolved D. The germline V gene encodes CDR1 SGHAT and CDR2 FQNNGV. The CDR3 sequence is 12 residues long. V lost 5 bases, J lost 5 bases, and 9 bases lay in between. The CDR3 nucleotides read TGTGCCAGCAGCCCGGGTTGGACTGAAGCTTTCTTT. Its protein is CASSPGWTEAFF.

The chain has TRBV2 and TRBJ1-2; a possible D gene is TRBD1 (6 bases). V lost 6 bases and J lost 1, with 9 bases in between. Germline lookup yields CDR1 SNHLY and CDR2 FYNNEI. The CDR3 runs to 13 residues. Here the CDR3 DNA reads TGTGCCAGCAGCTCAGGGGTTAACTATGGCTACACCTTC. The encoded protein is CASSSGVNYGYTF.

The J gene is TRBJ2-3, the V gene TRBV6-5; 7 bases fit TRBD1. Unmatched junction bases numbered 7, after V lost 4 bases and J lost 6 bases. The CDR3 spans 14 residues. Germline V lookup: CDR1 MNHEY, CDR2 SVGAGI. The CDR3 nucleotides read TGTGCCAGCAGTTCCGACAGGGCCCACGATACGCAGTATTTT. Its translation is CASSSDRAHDTQYF.

CDR3: CASGQTTGELFF. Here the CDR3 DNA reads TGTGCCAGCGGGCAAACCACCGGGGAGCTGTTTTTT. The V gene is TRBV6-5, the J gene TRBJ2-2; D is ambiguous. CDR1 is MNHEY and CDR2 is SVGAGI in the germline V gene. This CDR3 region has 12 residues. V lost 8 bases and J 4 bases, leaving 8 bases between the germline ends.

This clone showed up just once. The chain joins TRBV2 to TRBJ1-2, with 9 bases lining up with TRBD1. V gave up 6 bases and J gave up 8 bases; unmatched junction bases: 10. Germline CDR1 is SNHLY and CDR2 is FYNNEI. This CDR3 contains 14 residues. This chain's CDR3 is CASSAEQGARGYTF. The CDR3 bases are TGTGCCAGCAGCGCCGAACAGGGGGCGCGCGGCTACACCTTC. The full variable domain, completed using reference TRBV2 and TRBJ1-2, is EPEVTQTPSHQVTQMGQEVILRCVPISNHLYFYWYRQILGQKVEFLVSFYNNEISEKSEIFDDQFSVERPDGSNFTLKIRSTKLEDSAMYFCASSAEQGARGYTFGSGTRLTVV.

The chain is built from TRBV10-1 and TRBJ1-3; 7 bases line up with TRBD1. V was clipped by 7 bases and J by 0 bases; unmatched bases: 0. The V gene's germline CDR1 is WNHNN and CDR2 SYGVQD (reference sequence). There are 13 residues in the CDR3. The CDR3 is CASTGGSGNTIYF. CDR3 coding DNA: TGCGCCAGCACAGGGGGCTCTGGAAACACCATATATTTT.

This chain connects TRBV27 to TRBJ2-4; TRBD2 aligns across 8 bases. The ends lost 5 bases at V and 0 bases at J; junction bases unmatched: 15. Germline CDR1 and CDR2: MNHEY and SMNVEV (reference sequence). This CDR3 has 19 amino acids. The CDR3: CASSPVRGAGGLAKNIQYF. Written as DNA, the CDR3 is TGTGCCAGCAGTCCGGTTAGGGGGGCGGGGGGACTAGCCAAAAACATTCAGTACTTC.

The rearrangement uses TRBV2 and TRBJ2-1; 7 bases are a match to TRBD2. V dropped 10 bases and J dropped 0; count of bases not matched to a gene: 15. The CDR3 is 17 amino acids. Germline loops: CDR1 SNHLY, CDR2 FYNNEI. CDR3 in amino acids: CATSAGVAASSYNEQFF. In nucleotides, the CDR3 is TGTGCCACCTCGGCGGGGGTAGCGGCCAGCTCCTACAATGAGCAGTTCTTC.

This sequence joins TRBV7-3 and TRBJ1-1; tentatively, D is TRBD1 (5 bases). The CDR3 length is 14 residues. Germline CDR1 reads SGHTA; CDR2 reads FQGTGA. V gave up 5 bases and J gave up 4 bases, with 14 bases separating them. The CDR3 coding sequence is TGTGCCAGCAGCCTGGCCGCGGGGGGCACTGAAGCTTTCTTT. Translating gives CASSLAAGGTEAFF.

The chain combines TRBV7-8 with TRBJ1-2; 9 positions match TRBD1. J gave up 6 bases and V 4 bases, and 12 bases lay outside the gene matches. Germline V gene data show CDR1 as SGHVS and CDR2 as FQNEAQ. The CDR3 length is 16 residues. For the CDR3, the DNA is TGTGCCAGCAGCTGGGACAGGGCCCGGGAATTCCATGGCTACACCTTC. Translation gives CASSWDRAREFHGYTF.

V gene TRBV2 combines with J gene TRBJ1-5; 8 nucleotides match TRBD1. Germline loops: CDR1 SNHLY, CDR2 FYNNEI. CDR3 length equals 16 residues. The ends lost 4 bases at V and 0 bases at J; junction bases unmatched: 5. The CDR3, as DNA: TGTGCCAGCAGTGCTGACAGGGGTCATAGCAATCAGCCCCAGCATTTT. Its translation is CASSADRGHSNQPQHF.

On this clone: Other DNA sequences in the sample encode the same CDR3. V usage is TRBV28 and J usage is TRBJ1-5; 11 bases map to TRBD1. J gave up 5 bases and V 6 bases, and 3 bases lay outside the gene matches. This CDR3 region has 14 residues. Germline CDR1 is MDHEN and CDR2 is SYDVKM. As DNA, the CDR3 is TGTGCCAGCAGCCCGGGACAGGGGGATCAGCCCCAGCATTTT. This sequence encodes CASSPGQGDQPQHF.

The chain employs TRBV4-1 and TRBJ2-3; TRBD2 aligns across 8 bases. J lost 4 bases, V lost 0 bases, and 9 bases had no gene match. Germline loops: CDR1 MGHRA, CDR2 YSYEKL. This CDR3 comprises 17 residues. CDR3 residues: CASSQDPGLAYPDTQYF. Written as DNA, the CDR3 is TGCGCCAGCAGCCAAGATCCAGGACTAGCATATCCAGATACGCAGTATTTT.

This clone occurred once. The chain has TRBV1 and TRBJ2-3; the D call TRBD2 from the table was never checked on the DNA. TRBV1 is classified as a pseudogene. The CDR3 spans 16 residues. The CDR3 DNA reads TGCACCAGCAGCCAAGATATCGGGGGTCACACAGATACGCAGTATTTT. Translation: CTSSQDIGGHTDTQYF.

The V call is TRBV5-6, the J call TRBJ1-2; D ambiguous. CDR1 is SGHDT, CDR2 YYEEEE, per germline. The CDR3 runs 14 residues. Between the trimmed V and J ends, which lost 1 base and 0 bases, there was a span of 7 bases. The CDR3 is CASSLIHANYGYTF. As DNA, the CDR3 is TGTGCCAGCAGCTTGATTCATGCTAACTATGGCTACACCTTC. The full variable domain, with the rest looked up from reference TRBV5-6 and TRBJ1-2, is DAGVTQSPTHLIKTRGQQVTLRCSPKSGHDTVSWYQQALGQGPQFIFQYYEEEERQRGNFPDRFSGHQFPNYSSELNVNALLLGDSALYLCASSLIHANYGYTFGSGTRLTVV.